This TCR beta chain was recovered during a study of T-cell memory formation after mild COVID-19. Looked up from germline, CDR1 is LGHNA and CDR2 is YSLEER. The V end was cut by 3 bases, the J end by 6 bases, with 19 bases between. The CDR3 has 16 amino acids. Study-level results: Clones that got smaller from day 15 to 85 had even CD4/CD8, while clones growing later tipped toward CD4+.

With regard to this clonotype: No antigen is known for it.

In TCRdb, the 5' RACE reads were re-called with MiXCR into one record per CDR3 protein. Of 450,000 to 650,000 distinct CDR3 sequences listed, approximately 18% were seen once; the top ten hold around 11%. Sequencing was performed on PBMCs or a T cell subset sorted from them (not recorded which). The chain has TRBV4-3 and TRBJ2-3; D could derive from TRBD1 or TRBD2 (5 bases each). This sequence originates from an adult woman who had mild COVID-19 (a few samples of this study predate the infection). Cell type and time point are not known. The CDR3 here is CASSHSPGPRLDTQYF. The CDR3 coding sequence is TGCGCCAGCAGCCATTCTCCGGGACCCCGGCTGGATACGCAGTATTTT.